What follows is one T cell receptor beta chain and its context. This clone is a singleton in its sample. The antigen it recognizes is unknown. No qualities accompany the bases; no much larger clone lies one base away. CDR3 length: 15 amino acids, cysteine to phenylalanine. Kept here is only the CDR3 DNA, which spans 45 bases and is read in frame from base 1. The germline V gene (reference sequence) yields SGHKS for CDR1 and YYEKEE for CDR2. V lost 5 bases and J lost 5 bases, and the count of bases not matched to a germline gene is 13. Library generation was performed with the immunoSEQ multiplex PCR assay. Alongside multiparametric flow cytometry, deep sequencing of rearranged TCR beta loci was used to profile the T cell repertoires. What TCRdb holds here is the immuneACCESS table cut down to in-frame rearrangements. Part of the clones is not present; checked against another copy, under half of the missing clones reflect an unresolved V gene, and the others are unexplained. The sample records 55,000 to 70,000 clones, more than 75% of which are singletons. The ten largest clones capture 10% to 11% of the sample.

These data come from a study of lymphopenia after photon versus proton radiotherapy (dated by TCRdb to the late 2010s). The study in broad terms: The study compared the immunological effects of photon versus proton radiation therapy in patients with gastrointestinal tumors who developed high-grade lymphopenia. The goal of the study was to describe how the two radiation modalities differ in their effects on the immune system. A cohort of approximately 20 patients with gastrointestinal tumors who received either photon or proton therapy and subsequently developed lymphopenia was included. Points the paper makes about the study in general: Across the cohort, an inverse correlation was found between a larger post-nadir drop in TCR diversity and overall survival time among patients who died. The survival association was examined only in patients who died, and the authors described better survival with proton therapy as a possibility, not as a demonstrated result. Relative stability during treatment was observed in proton-treated patients, whereas loss of naive T cells and TCR diversity and gain of effector/memory populations were observed in photon-treated patients. Once the lymphocyte count had reached its nadir, the repertoires of photon-treated patients showed oligoclonal expansion, particularly of CD8+ Temra cells, and this expansion drove the decline in diversity.

In this chain, TRBV5-5 is recombined with TRBJ2-7; 7 junctional bases match TRBD2. This TCR derives from a man of 80 years or more with esophageal cancer. The sample consisted of peripheral blood, taken from a patient treated with proton-based radiotherapy. The encoded CDR3 is CASSQDGGGSHEQYF. The DNA is TGTGCCAGCAGTCAAGACGGGGGAGGGTCTCACGAGCAGTACTTC.